Listed here are 18 T cell receptor beta chains from one sample, sequenced in a study of blood T cell repertoires in COVID-19. Clones were read by immunoSEQ multiplex PCR, and TCRdb kept only the in-frame ones, dropping some. Of roughly 320,000 clones listed, around 84% are singletons. Sequencing input: PBMCs or T cells enriched from blood (not recorded which). Receptors were obtained from a man aged 25 to 40 who had recovered from COVID-19.

J is TRBJ2-2 and V is TRBV28; TRBD2 matches 7 bases. Germline V gene data show CDR1 as MDHEN and CDR2 as SYDVKM. V was pared by 7 bases and J by 4 bases, with 15 bases of the junction left unmatched. This CDR3 is 17 amino acids long. CDR3: CASNPGWPKRGTGELFF. The CDR3 coding sequence is TGTGCCAGCAATCCCGGGTGGCCCAAGCGGGGCACCGGGGAGCTGTTTTTT.

The chain combines TRBV7-6 with TRBJ2-3; the match to TRBD2 covers 12 bases. The V gene end was trimmed by 6 bases and the J gene end by 0 bases; junction bases not matched to a gene: 4. Germline CDR1 SGHVS, CDR2 FNYEAQ. This CDR3 spans 16 amino acids. CDR3 DNA sequence: TGTGCCAGCAGTTCCGGGACTAGCGGGAGCACAGATACGCAGTATTTT. The encoded protein is CASSSGTSGSTDTQYF.

This sequence joins TRBV15 and TRBJ2-7; 7 bases match TRBD2. Per the germline V gene, CDR1 is LNHNV and CDR2 is YYDKDF (reference sequence). The V segment lost 6 bases and the J segment 7 bases; nucleotides outside the gene matches: 12. CDR3 length equals 14 residues. The CDR3 bases are TGTGCCACCAGTGTGGCGGGAGCGAGGCGGGAGCAGTACTTC. Amino acids: CATSVAGARREQYF.

This chain connects TRBV5-1 to TRBJ1-2; D remains ambiguous. V was cut by 0 bases and J by 3 bases, with 12 bases left in between. Looked up from germline, CDR1 is SGHRS and CDR2 is YFSETQ. The length of the CDR3 is 15 residues. The DNA for the CDR3 is TGCGCCAGCAGCTTGGATGACTTCGGGGACTATGGCTACACCTTC. This encodes CASSLDDFGDYGYTF.

This clone was seen a single time. V is TRBV6-1 and J is TRBJ2-5; TRBD2 is a possible D gene (6 bases). From germline, CDR1 is MNHNS and CDR2 SASEGT. This CDR3 comprises 13 residues. Deletions cut 1 base from V and 5 bases from J, with 8 bases between. The CDR3 sequence: CASSEGLGETQYF. In DNA form, the CDR3 reads TGTGCCAGCAGTGAAGGACTAGGTGAGACCCAGTACTTC.

A few counts support this clone. Other DNA sequences in this specimen translate into the identical CDR3. The genes are TRBV18 and TRBJ1-2; D perhaps matches TRBD1 (5 bases). V was clipped by 3 bases and J by 2 bases, with 7 bases between them. There are 13 residues in the CDR3. Germline V gene data show CDR1 as KGHSH and CDR2 as LQKENI. The CDR3 DNA follows: TGTGCCAGCTCACCTGACAGAAACTATGGCTACACCTTC. Protein sequence: CASSPDRNYGYTF.

The chain uses TRBV24-1 and TRBJ2-2, with D maybe TRBD2 (6 bases). CDR3 size: 18 residues. The V and J ends lost 0 bases and 0 bases respectively, with 13 bases between them. Germline V lookup: CDR1 KGHDR, CDR2 SFDVKD. The CDR3, as DNA: TGTGCCACCAGTGATTTGCCGACACTAGCCGCGAACACCGGGGAGCTGTTTTTT. This gives the protein CATSDLPTLAANTGELFF.

This clone was observed once. The genes are TRBV5-4 and TRBJ2-1; 8 bases fit TRBD2. Germline V gene sequence: CDR1 SGHNT, CDR2 YYREEE (reference sequence). The CDR3 runs 18 residues. Unmatched junction bases numbered 10, after V lost 0 bases and J lost 2 bases. Written as DNA, the CDR3 is TGTGCCAGCAGCTTGGTGGAGGGAAGCGGGAGAACCTACAATGAGCAGTTCTTC. Residues: CASSLVEGSGRTYNEQFF. Full variable domain (outside the CDR3, taken from reference TRBV5-4 and TRBJ2-1): ETGVTQSPTHLIKTRGQQVTLRCSSQSGHNTVSWYQQALGQGPQFIFQYYREEENGRGNFPPRFSGLQFPNYSSELNVNALELDDSALYLCASSLVEGSGRTYNEQFFGPGTRLTVL.

V is TRBV30 and J is TRBJ2-5, with 11 bases matching TRBD1. The V gene's germline CDR1 is GTSNPN and CDR2 SVGIG (reference sequence). J was trimmed by 5 bases and V by 3 bases; bases with no gene match: 5. The CDR3 consists of 14 residues. The CDR3 DNA reads TGTGCCTGGAGACGGACAGGGGGCTTGGAGACCCAGTACTTC. Translated, it gives CAWRRTGGLETQYF.

The genes are TRBV15 and TRBJ1-1, with no clear D. With 0 bases removed from V and 0 bases from J, the gap between germline ends came to 5 bases. Germline-derived CDR1 and CDR2 are LNHNV and YYDKDF (reference sequence). This CDR3 is 14 amino acids long. CDR3 sequence reads: CATSRDSVNTEAFF. Written as DNA, the CDR3 is TGTGCCACCAGCAGAGATAGCGTGAACACTGAAGCTTTCTTT.

The rearrangement joins TRBV12-3 or TRBV12-4 to TRBJ2-7; TRBD2 is a possible D gene (6 bases). The CDR3 spans 12 residues. V was trimmed by 4 bases and J by 2 bases, leaving 6 bases between them. CDR3 DNA sequence: TGTGCCAGCAGTTGGACTACCTACGAGCAGTACTTC. It encodes CASSWTTYEQYF.

The V call is TRBV15, the J call TRBJ2-7; 8 bases fit TRBD2. V lost 2 bases and J lost 0; bases outside the gene matches: 9. This CDR3 has 17 residues. Germline assignment: CDR1 LNHNV and CDR2 YYDKDF (reference sequence). CDR3 loop: CATSRSRSGSLSYEQYF. The DNA for the CDR3 is TGTGCCACCAGCAGATCCCGCAGCGGGAGCCTCTCCTACGAGCAGTACTTC.

The V call is TRBV2, the J call TRBJ2-7; 11 nucleotides match TRBD2. CDR1 is SNHLY and CDR2 is FYNNEI in the germline V gene. The CDR3 totals 14 residues. V gave up 8 bases and J gave up 4 bases; unmatched junction bases: 7. The CDR3 DNA is TGTGCCAGCGTTAGCGGGGGGGCCTATTACGAGCAGTACTTC. Amino acids: CASVSGGAYYEQYF.

The chain has TRBV10-1 and TRBJ2-3; TRBD2 agrees at 8 bases. This CDR3 region has 14 residues. CDR1 WNHNN and CDR2 SYGVQD come from the germline V gene (reference sequence). The ends lost 6 bases at V and 2 bases at J; junction bases unmatched: 4. The CDR3 is CASRPGLATDTQYF. CDR3 DNA: TGCGCCAGCAGACCCGGACTAGCCACAGATACGCAGTATTTT.

The rearrangement joins TRBV18 to TRBJ2-2; TRBD2 might be the D (6 bases). V gave up 0 bases and J gave up 3 bases, with 14 bases separating them. The CDR3 is 17 amino acids. CDR1 and CDR2 from the germline V gene are KGHSH and LQKENI. Here the CDR3 reads CASSPPRGGRDTGELFF. CDR3 DNA sequence: TGTGCCAGCTCACCACCGCGGGGAGGTCGAGACACCGGGGAGCTGTTTTTT.

About this clone: At one boundary the junction diverges from the germline segment, which might be a read error. V and J are TRBV28 and TRBJ1-2; maybe TRBD1 (6 bases). The CDR3 has 14 residues. Germline-derived CDR1 and CDR2 are MDHEN and SYDVKM. The CDR3 nucleotides are TGTGCCAGCAGTAGGGGGGGGTGGAGCTATGGTTACACCTTC. It codes for CASSRGGWSYGYTF.

V gene TRBV6-1 combines with J gene TRBJ1-6; D is perhaps TRBD1 (5 bases). Germline V gene lookup returns CDR1 MNHNS and CDR2 SASEGT. The CDR3 contains 11 residues. V lost 2 bases and J 18 bases, leaving 11 bases between the germline ends. CDR3 coding DNA: TGTGCCAGCAGTGAAAGGGGCCTCAGCCACTTT. Its translation is CASSERGLSHF.

CDR3 in DNA: TGTGCCAGCAGCCCGGACTTGGGCGCCCCTGAAGCTTTCTTT. This sequence encodes CASSPDLGAPEAFF. This chain connects TRBV5-6 to TRBJ1-1, with D unclear. V was clipped by 4 bases and J by 6 bases, with 16 bases between them. This CDR3 is 14 amino acids long. CDR1 is SGHDT, CDR2 YYEEEE, per germline. The full variable domain, rest sourced from reference TRBV5-6 and TRBJ1-1, is DAGVTQSPTHLIKTRGQQVTLRCSPKSGHDTVSWYQQALGQGPQFIFQYYEEEERQRGNFPDRFSGHQFPNYSSELNVNALLLGDSALYLCASSPDLGAPEAFFGQGTRLTVV.